Listed here are 11 T cell receptor beta chains from one sample, sequenced in a study of chemoradiotherapy in HPV16-positive cancers (dated by TCRdb to between 2021 and 2024). The library relied on the immunoSEQ multiplex PCR assay. The immuneACCESS repertoire file appears here via TCRdb, limited to in-frame rearrangements. These files lack a portion of the clones; in checked studies, under half of the deficit traces to unresolved V genes, and the cause of the others is not known. Present in this sample are about 22,000 clones, about nine tenths of which were seen just once. The ten largest clonotypes hold 15% to 20% of the sample. The sequences come from blood, collected from a patient who underwent chemoradiotherapy. Source of these receptors: a human donor with HPV-associated anogenital cancer.

This clone is a singleton in its sample. This rearrangement joins TRBV9 to TRBJ2-2; D unresolved. V lost 0 bases and J 7 bases, leaving 16 bases between the germline ends. CDR1 is SGDLS and CDR2 is YYNGEE in the germline V gene. CDR3 size: 16 residues. The CDR3 spells CASSVDRQALYGELFF. The CDR3 region has the DNA TGTGCCAGCAGCGTAGATAGGCAGGCCTTATACGGGGAGCTGTTTTTT.

The rearrangement joins TRBV4-2 to TRBJ2-7; 9 nucleotides match TRBD2. Germline lookup yields CDR1 LGHNA and CDR2 YNFKEQ. V shed 5 bases and J 4 bases; nucleotides not matched to a gene: 6. The CDR3 length is 14 residues. CDR3 residues: CASSYGGRGYEQYF. The CDR3 nucleotides are TGTGCCAGCAGCTATGGCGGGAGGGGGTACGAGCAGTACTTC.

CDR3 sequence reads: CASREPGRPGYNEQFF. The CDR3, as DNA: TGTGCCAGCAGGGAACCAGGACGGCCAGGCTACAATGAGCAGTTCTTC. The chain has TRBV6-1 and TRBJ2-1; D remains ambiguous. The CDR3 contains 16 residues. Trimming stripped 6 bases from V and 3 bases from J, with 18 bases between. Germline-derived CDR1 and CDR2 are MNHNS and SASEGT.

CDR3 in DNA: TGTGCCAGCAGCTACGGACAGACTTCTAATGAAAAACTGTTTTTT. Translated, it gives CASSYGQTSNEKLFF. The chain combines TRBV2 with TRBJ1-4, with D perhaps TRBD1 (6 bases). The CDR3 runs to 15 residues. In germline, CDR1 is SNHLY, CDR2 FYNNEI. Trimming stripped 6 bases from V and 3 bases from J, with 14 bases between.

This chain links TRBV6-1 with TRBJ2-1; D gene unclear. This CDR3 has 15 residues. Germline CDR1 MNHNS, CDR2 SASEGT. The germline V and J ends were trimmed by 1 base and 4 bases, with 11 bases remaining between them. The CDR3 DNA reads TGTGCCAGCAGTGAAGTGCCTTGGAATTACAATGAGCAGTTCTTC. This encodes CASSEVPWNYNEQFF.

The chain combines TRBV29-1 with TRBJ1-2; 11 bases line up with TRBD1. The trim removed 7 bases at V and 1 base at J, leaving 8 bases unmatched. The CDR3 is made up of 15 amino acids. CDR1 and CDR2 from the germline V gene are SQVTM and ANQGSEA. This chain's CDR3 is CSGWDRGGNNYGYTF. CDR3 bases: TGCAGCGGATGGGACAGGGGGGGAAATAACTATGGCTACACCTTC.

The sample holds one count of this clone. The rearrangement joins TRBV19 to TRBJ2-7; 8 bases line up with TRBD2. V shed 7 bases, J shed 2 bases, and the junction held 16 bases outside the gene matches. From germline, CDR1 is LNHDA and CDR2 SQIVND (reference sequence). The CDR3 loop spans 17 amino acids. CDR3 bases: TGTGCCAGTAACACCCCCCTCTATAGCGGGACTACCTACGAGCAGTACTTC. Translated, it gives CASNTPLYSGTTYEQYF.

This clone was seen only a few times. This chain connects TRBV6-5 to TRBJ1-3, with no clear D. CDR1 and CDR2 (germline): MNHEY, SVGAGI. V gave up 2 bases and J gave up 0 bases, with 8 bases separating them. CDR3 length: 15 residues. CDR3 region: CASSYAKSSGNTIYF. CDR3 nucleotide sequence: TGTGCCAGCAGTTACGCTAAGAGCTCTGGAAACACCATATATTTT.

The rearrangement uses TRBV7-9 and TRBJ2-1; D call uncertain. The CDR3 has 16 residues. V lost 1 base to trimming and J lost 2 bases, with 12 bases between them. Germline CDR1 reads SEHNR; CDR2 reads FQNEAQ (reference sequence). CDR3 sequence (DNA): TGTGCCAGCAGCTTAGGTCTCCGAAAGGCCTACAATGAGCAGTTCTTC. Translation gives CASSLGLRKAYNEQFF.

V and J are TRBV5-1 and TRBJ1-1; D perhaps matches TRBD1 (5 bases). This CDR3 has 17 amino acids. CDR1 and CDR2 from the germline V gene are SGHRS and YFSETQ. The germline V and J ends were trimmed by 2 bases and 0 bases, with 17 bases remaining between them. CDR3 nucleotides: TGCGCCAGCAGCTTCCGGCAGGGTGTCCTCATGAACACTGAAGCTTTCTTT. Protein sequence: CASSFRQGVLMNTEAFF.

This chain connects TRBV2 to TRBJ2-5, with 9 bases lining up with TRBD1. The V and J ends lost 5 bases and 5 bases, in that order; junction bases with no gene match: 6. Per germline, CDR1 SNHLY and CDR2 FYNNEI. The CDR3 sequence is 14 residues long. The DNA for the CDR3 is TGTGCCAGCAGTAGGACAGGGGTTGGGGAGACCCAGTACTTC. This encodes CASSRTGVGETQYF.